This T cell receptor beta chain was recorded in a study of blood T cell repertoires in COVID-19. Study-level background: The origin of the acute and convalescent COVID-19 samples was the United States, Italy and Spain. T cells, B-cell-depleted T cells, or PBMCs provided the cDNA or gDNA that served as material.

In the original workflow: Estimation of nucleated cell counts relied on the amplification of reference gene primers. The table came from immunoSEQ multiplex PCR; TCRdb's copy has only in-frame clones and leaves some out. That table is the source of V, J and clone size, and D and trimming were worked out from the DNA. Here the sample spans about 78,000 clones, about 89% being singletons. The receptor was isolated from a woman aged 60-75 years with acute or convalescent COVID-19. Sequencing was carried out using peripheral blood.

The DNA of the CDR3 is TGCGCCAGCAGCCAAGAGTTTCTGGCCAATGAGCAGTTCTTC. Translation: CASSQEFLANEQFF. The rearrangement uses TRBV4-3 and TRBJ2-1; D gene uncertain. Trimming took off 0 bases at V and 6 bases at J, with 9 bases between the two ends. CDR1 and CDR2 from the germline V gene are LGHNA and YSLEER. The CDR3 extends over 14 amino acids.